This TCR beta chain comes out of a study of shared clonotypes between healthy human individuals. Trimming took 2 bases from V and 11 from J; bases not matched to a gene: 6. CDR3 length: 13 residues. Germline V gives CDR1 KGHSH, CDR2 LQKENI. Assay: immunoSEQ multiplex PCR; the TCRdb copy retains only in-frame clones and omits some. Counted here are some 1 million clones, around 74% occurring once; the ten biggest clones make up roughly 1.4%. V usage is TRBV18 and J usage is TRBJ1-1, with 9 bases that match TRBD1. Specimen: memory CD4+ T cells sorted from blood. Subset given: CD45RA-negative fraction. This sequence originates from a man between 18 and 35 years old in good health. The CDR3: CASSPGPGQGAFF. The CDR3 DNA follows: TGTGCCAGCTCACCAGGCCCGGGACAGGGCGCTTTCTTT.